One sample yielded the 29 T cell receptor beta chains listed below, sequenced in a study of breast tumors, draining lymph nodes, adjacent tissues (dated by TCRdb to the mid-2010s). The library was produced with multiplex PCR. The listed sequencing device is Illumina HiSeq 2000. The public reads were reanalyzed by TCRdb: fastp trimming at Q25, MiXCR alignment, in-frame beta chains only. Identical CDR3 proteins give one entry, which carries the most common genes and DNA. Counted in this sample were approximately 45,000 distinct CDR3 sequences; roughly 24% of them appeared once. The top ten constitute more than 6.5% of the sample. Sequencing was carried out using breast tumor tissue. The receptor set was obtained from a female donor with breast cancer. Some clones in this sample may be carry-over from other donors' samples.

This clonotype was seen only a few times. CDR3 nucleotides: TGCAGTGCTAGGGACAGGGGGTCTTCGAATGAGCAGTTCTTC. It specifies CSARDRGSSNEQFF. The chain employs TRBV20-1 and TRBJ2-1, with 10 bases lining up with TRBD1. V shed 3 bases and J 7 bases; nucleotides not matched to a gene: 6. There are 14 residues in the CDR3. Germline V gene sequence: CDR1 DFQATT, CDR2 SNEGSKA (reference sequence).

This clonotype was seen at least ten times. V is TRBV9 and J is TRBJ1-2, with D uncertain. The CDR3 consists of 13 residues. Trimming pared 0 bases from V and 2 bases from J, leaving 5 bases between. The germline gives CDR1 SGDLS, CDR2 YYNGEE. The CDR3 sequence: CASSVGGNYGYTF. As DNA, the CDR3 is TGTGCCAGCAGCGTAGGAGGAAACTATGGCTACACCTTC.

This clonotype was seen ten or more times. This sequence joins TRBV7-8 and TRBJ2-7, with D maybe TRBD1 (6 bases). The CDR3 length is 12 residues. V gave up 7 bases and J gave up 3 bases, with 10 bases separating them. Germline V gene sequence: CDR1 SGHVS, CDR2 FQNEAQ. The CDR3 loop is CASIDRFYEQYF. The CDR3 DNA reads as TGTGCCAGCATAGACAGGTTCTACGAGCAGTACTTC.

This clonotype was picked up many times. This sequence joins TRBV14 and TRBJ2-1; D remains unclear. The ends were cut back, 0 bases at V and 10 bases at J, with 10 bases in the middle. The CDR3 totals 13 residues. Germline-derived CDR1 and CDR2 are SGHDN and FVKESK. The CDR3 reads CASSQELHGEQFF. The CDR3 DNA is TGTGCCAGCAGCCAAGAACTCCACGGGGAGCAGTTCTTC.

This clonotype was seen at least ten times. J is TRBJ2-3 and V is TRBV5-1, with D tentatively TRBD2 (5 bases). The length of the CDR3 is 15 residues. V dropped 2 bases and J dropped 3 bases, with 13 bases sitting between them. In germline, CDR1 is SGHRS, CDR2 YFSETQ. The CDR3 is CASSFLGDQTDTQYF. The CDR3 nucleotides read TGCGCCAGCAGCTTTTTGGGAGATCAGACAGATACGCAGTATTTT.

The sample holds one count of this clonotype. The rearrangement joins TRBV7-7 to TRBJ1-4; D not certain. V was pared by 6 bases and J by 8 bases, with 22 bases between. Germline V gene lookup returns CDR1 SSHAT and CDR2 FNYEAQ (reference sequence). The length of the CDR3 is 16 residues. CDR3 protein: CASRALKAQVWEKLFF. The CDR3 DNA reads TGTGCCAGCAGAGCCCTCAAGGCCCAAGTTTGGGAAAAACTGTTTTTT.

This clonotype was counted at least ten times. The chain recombines TRBV7-8 with TRBJ2-5; no firm D call. Trimming pared 5 bases from V and 7 bases from J, leaving 11 bases between. The CDR3 totals 12 residues. Per the germline V gene, CDR1 is SGHVS and CDR2 is FQNEAQ. The CDR3 reads CASSLHPGTQYF. DNA for the CDR3: TGTGCCAGCAGCCTCCACCCCGGGACCCAGTACTTC.

The sample holds many counts of this clonotype. The V call is TRBV15, the J call TRBJ1-2; 11 nucleotides match TRBD1. V dropped 4 bases and J dropped 8; count of bases not matched to a gene: 6. The CDR3 has 14 amino acids. CDR1 and CDR2 from the germline V gene are LNHNV and YYDKDF (reference sequence). The CDR3 loop reads CATSTDRGLSGYTF. The CDR3 DNA follows: TGTGCCACCAGCACGGACAGGGGGCTCTCCGGCTACACCTTC.

This clonotype was seen ten or more times. This rearrangement joins TRBV2 to TRBJ2-7; D possibly corresponds to TRBD1 (6 bases). Germline loops: CDR1 SNHLY, CDR2 FYNNEI. The CDR3 is made up of 12 amino acids. V was shortened by 7 bases and J by 3 bases, with 10 bases between the two germline ends. This CDR3 reads CASTADSYEQYF. CDR3 in DNA: TGTGCCAGCACAGCGGACAGCTACGAGCAGTACTTC.

At least ten counts were recorded for this clonotype. The CDR3 DNA reads TGTGCCAGCAGCGTAGCGCCGTTTGGGACCGGGGAGCTGTTTTTT. As protein: CASSVAPFGTGELFF. The chain joins TRBV9 to TRBJ2-2, with D unresolved. This CDR3 is 15 amino acids long. V lost 0 bases to trimming and J lost 5 bases, with 11 bases between them. The germline V gene encodes CDR1 SGDLS and CDR2 YYNGEE.

Note on this clonotype: This may be a read error: a much more frequent sequence differs by one nucleotide. The DNA of the CDR3 is TGTGCCAGTAGTACCTTGGGTCGGCGGGGATACTACGATGAGCAGTTCTTC. Protein sequence: CASSTLGRRGYYDEQFF. The J gene is TRBJ2-1, the V gene TRBV19; a weak D match, TRBD2 (6 bases). The CDR3 is 17 residues long. Per germline, CDR1 LNHDA and CDR2 SQIVND (reference sequence).

The sample holds many counts of this clonotype. The J gene is TRBJ1-5, the V gene TRBV19; no clear D gene. CDR1 and CDR2 from the germline V gene are LNHDA and SQIVND (reference sequence). The CDR3 has 16 amino acids. The V and J ends lost 4 bases and 8 bases respectively, with 21 bases between them. CDR3 amino acids: CASSTQLMEVGKPQHF. The CDR3, as DNA: TGTGCCAGTAGTACCCAGTTGATGGAGGTCGGTAAGCCCCAGCATTTT. Full variable domain (outside the CDR3, taken from reference TRBV19 and TRBJ1-5): DGGITQSPKYLFRKEGQNVTLSCEQNLNHDAMYWYRQDPGQGLRLIYYSQIVNDFQKGDIAEGYSVSREKKESFPLTVTSAQKNPTAFYLCASSTQLMEVGKPQHFGDGTRLSIL.

This clonotype has at least ten counts. The chain uses TRBV20-1 and TRBJ2-1, with TRBD2 matching 7 bases. This CDR3 is built from 13 residues. Germline assignment: CDR1 DFQATT and CDR2 SNEGSKA (reference sequence). J was trimmed by 9 bases and V by 2 bases; bases with no gene match: 7. In nucleotides, the CDR3 is TGCAGTGCTAGACCAGGACTAGTCGGTGAGCAGTTCTTC. Translated, it gives CSARPGLVGEQFF.

This clonotype was seen a handful of times. V gene TRBV6-5 combines with J gene TRBJ2-5; no clear D gene. This CDR3 is 10 amino acids long. With 10 bases removed from V and 7 bases from J, the gap between germline ends came to 10 bases. Germline CDR1 and CDR2: MNHEY and SVGAGI. Here the CDR3 DNA reads TGTGCCACCCATTTCGGGACCCAGTACTTC. This sequence encodes CATHFGTQYF.

The rearrangement uses TRBV7-6 and TRBJ1-1, with unresolved D. Trimming took 0 bases from V and 1 from J, leaving 6 bases between them. The germline CDR1 and CDR2 sequences are SGHVS and FNYEAQ. CDR3 size: 14 residues. CDR3 amino acids: CASSLAGGNTEAFF. Written as DNA, the CDR3 is TGTGCCAGCAGCTTAGCGGGAGGGAACACTGAAGCTTTCTTT.

Worth noting for this clonotype: A much larger clone sits a single nucleotide away, making a read error possible. This CDR3 fails to terminate in the conserved phenylalanine or tryptophan, so it likely reflects a read error. The genes are TRBV6-1 and TRBJ2-2, with TRBD1 identical over 11 bases. J lost 4 bases, V lost 8 bases, and 15 bases had no gene match. CDR1 and CDR2 from the germline V gene are MNHNS and SASEGT. The CDR3 totals 18 residues. CDR3 sequence: CASPPGQGVGFITGELFL. CDR3 coding DNA: TGTGCCAGCCCCCCGGGACAGGGGGTTGGGTTTATCACCGGGGAGCTGTTTCTT.

This clonotype appeared a few times. The V gene is TRBV19, the J gene TRBJ1-1, with 7 bases fitting TRBD1. The CDR3 is made up of 16 amino acids. Unmatched junction bases numbered 14, after V lost 6 bases and J lost 4 bases. Germline CDR1 and CDR2: LNHDA and SQIVND (reference sequence). CDR3 region: CASSRDRAGPSTEAFF. The CDR3 region has the DNA TGTGCCAGTAGCCGAGACAGGGCCGGCCCTAGCACTGAAGCTTTCTTT.

About this clonotype: A much larger clone lies one base from this, so it may be a read error. The chain combines TRBV29-1 with TRBJ2-1; 11 nucleotides align to TRBD2. The CDR3 sequence is 14 residues long. The V and J ends lost 7 bases and 3 bases, in that order; junction bases with no gene match: 5. Germline CDR1 SQVTM, CDR2 ANQGSEA. CDR3 DNA: TGCAGCGCTAGGACTAGCGGGCTCTACAATGAGCAGTTCTTC. This codes for CSARTSGLYNEQFF.

This chain uses TRBV13 with TRBJ2-2; the D is unclear. CDR3 length: 14 amino acids. Trimming shortened V by 5 bases and J by 6 bases, and 13 bases separated the two germline ends. Germline lookup yields CDR1 PRHDT and CDR2 FYEKMQ (reference sequence). The CDR3 loop is CASSALGLAGELFF. The CDR3 DNA reads as TGTGCCAGCAGCGCCCTAGGGTTGGCCGGGGAGCTGTTTTTT.

This clonotype was counted many times. The V and J genes are TRBV3-1 and TRBJ2-3; 9 bases are a match to TRBD2. Germline CDR1 LGHDT, CDR2 YNNKEL (reference sequence). V was clipped by 5 bases and J by 8 bases; unmatched bases: 17. There are 17 residues in the CDR3. CDR3 DNA: TGTGCCAGCAGCTCCCCCTCAGCGGGAGGCGCCAAGCGTACGCAGTATTTT. It specifies CASSSPSAGGAKRTQYF.

In its sample, this clonotype was seen many times. The J gene is TRBJ2-2, the V gene TRBV2; D remains unclear. Germline CDR1 SNHLY, CDR2 FYNNEI. This CDR3 has 14 amino acids. V lost 7 bases and J 3 bases, leaving 12 bases between the germline ends. The CDR3 DNA follows: TGTGCCAGCATAAAGGCCAGGTACACCGGGGAGCTGTTTTTT. It translates to CASIKARYTGELFF.

This clonotype showed up many times. J is TRBJ1-6 and V is TRBV20-1, with 12 bases fitting TRBD1. Per germline, CDR1 DFQATT and CDR2 SNEGSKA (reference sequence). J lost 10 bases, V lost 5 bases, and 9 bases had no gene match. This CDR3 has 15 amino acids. In nucleotides, the CDR3 is TGCAGTGCTTCCCCGGGACAGGGGGCTAGGTCACCCCTCCACTTT. It translates to CSASPGQGARSPLHF.

Concerning this clonotype itself: Germline and junction disagree at one end, which may indicate a read error. V usage is TRBV18 and J usage is TRBJ2-1; D remains unclear. Germline lookup yields CDR1 KGHSH and CDR2 LQKENI. The CDR3 totals 14 residues. CDR3 nucleotide sequence: TGTGCCAGCTCACCCTTCTGGTCAGACAATGGGCAGTTCTTC. Protein sequence: CASSPFWSDNGQFF.

This clonotype was recorded at least ten times. V is TRBV29-1 and J is TRBJ1-3; D unresolved. Germline CDR1 reads SQVTM; CDR2 reads ANQGSEA. Trimming left V 3 bases short and J 1 base short, with 7 bases between. The CDR3 runs 13 residues. Written as DNA, the CDR3 is TGCAGCGTTGATTCGGGGTCTGGAAACACCATATATTTT. Residues: CSVDSGSGNTIYF.

Details on this clonotype: A much larger clone is a single base away; this may be a read error. The chain joins TRBV5-6 to TRBJ1-4; 8 bases map to TRBD1. Germline-derived CDR1 and CDR2 are SGHDT and YYEEEE. The length of the CDR3 is 13 residues. CDR3 region: CASSLGTGWKPFF. Written as DNA, the CDR3 is TGTGCCAGCAGCTTGGGGACAGGGTGGAAACCGTTTTTT.

This clonotype was observed at least ten times. The chain joins TRBV27 to TRBJ2-6; 8 bases fit TRBD2. V shed 8 bases, J shed 0 bases, and the junction held 9 bases outside the gene matches. Germline V gives CDR1 MNHEY, CDR2 SMNVEV (reference sequence). The CDR3 consists of 17 residues. CDR3 DNA sequence: TGTGCCAGCCGGCAAGCGGGAGCCCTCTCTGGGGCCAACGTCCTGACTTTC. This gives the protein CASRQAGALSGANVLTF.

The V and J genes are TRBV28 and TRBJ1-4; 7 bases agree with TRBD1. Germline V gene sequence: CDR1 MDHEN, CDR2 SYDVKM. The CDR3 has 15 residues. The V gene end was trimmed by 3 bases and the J gene end by 7 bases; junction bases not matched to a gene: 8. This CDR3 is CASSLGRGFGEKLFF. The CDR3 region has the DNA TGTGCCAGCAGTTTGGGCAGGGGGTTTGGTGAAAAACTGTTTTTT.

This clonotype showed up just once. The J gene is TRBJ2-3, the V gene TRBV5-1, with D tentatively TRBD2 (5 bases). V dropped 4 bases and J dropped 0 bases, with 12 bases sitting between them. Germline V gene sequence: CDR1 SGHRS, CDR2 YFSETQ. This CDR3 has 15 residues. In DNA form, the CDR3 reads TGCGCCAGCAGCCAAGCGGTGATGAGCACAGATACGCAGTATTTT. It yields the protein CASSQAVMSTDTQYF.

Many counts were recorded for this clonotype. The V and J genes are TRBV28 and TRBJ1-2; a possible D gene is TRBD1 (5 bases). CDR3 size: 17 residues. V was clipped by 5 bases and J by 2 bases, with 21 bases between them. Germline CDR1 reads MDHEN; CDR2 reads SYDVKM. DNA of the CDR3: TGTGCCAGCAGTAGAGGGGTCCTCAGGGATCTCAACTATGGCTACACCTTC. Translating it yields CASSRGVLRDLNYGYTF.